The present T cell receptor (beta chain) was sequenced within a study of blood T cells in healthy people across ages (dated by TCRdb to the mid-2010s). With regard to the full study: In model experiments, template switching captured about one uniquely barcoded TCR beta cDNA molecule for every two T cells. To avoid experimental bias, donors of different ages were distributed randomly across sequencing lanes. To track age-related changes in TCR beta repertoire diversity, the study relied on deep sequencing normalized with unique cDNA molecular identifiers. The donors were divided into four age groups: young (average around 17 years), middle-aged (approximately 41), aged (about 60) and long-lived (roughly 82). Two additional independent replicas of 1 million unique cDNA reads from the same blood draw were analyzed for two donors (one aged 18 to 30 and one aged 80 or older). Results and caveats for the whole study, not just this receptor: Donor CMV infection status was unknown, potentially confounding age-related changes in expanded clonotypes. As age increased, observed TCR beta diversity per million T cells dropped in a roughly linear way, and a significant reduction was already evident by age roughly 36. Since profiling was done on bulk unsorted PBMCs, naive and antigen-experienced compartments could not be conclusively compared. The percentage of naive T cells measured by flow cytometry correlated strongly with observed TCR beta diversity. Estimates of total diversity based on one million sequenced T cells were regarded as lower bounds and as underestimates. The long-lived group showed more naive CD4+ T cells, fewer expanded clones and increased TCR diversity than the aged group, suggesting age selection.

The trim is 9 bases for V and 8 bases for J, with a gap of 17 bases between the germline ends. The germline V gene (reference sequence) sets CDR1 to LGHDT and CDR2 to YNNKEL. Reading from cysteine to phenylalanine, the CDR3 counts 13 amino acids. Solely the CDR3 DNA is kept, with 39 bases framed from the first base. The library was built by means of 5' RACE. Sequencing relied on an Illumina HiSeq 2500. The second PCR ran for about 7 to 11 cycles and used a J-beta primer mix along with a sample-barcoded 5' primer. A template-switch 5' adaptor carrying 12 random nucleotides introduced a unique molecular identifier onto each TCR beta cDNA molecule. Each sample yielded at least 3 million CDR3-containing paired-end reads. The Mint cDNA synthesis kit, primed by a TRBC-specific oligonucleotide, was used to synthesize first-strand cDNA from all RNA. Following uracil-DNA glycosylase treatment, all cDNA underwent a first 18-cycle PCR with the universal primers M1SS and BC2_uni_R. The original methods were these. For normalization, 1 million high-quality reads, each with a distinct molecular identifier, were randomly selected from each sample. Instead of being binned into consensus sequences, reads with shared molecular identifiers were discarded. MiTCR, with a Q25 quality threshold and the strictest error-elimination algorithm, was used for CDR3 identification, clonotype clustering and error correction. Lower-bound total TCR beta diversity was estimated with a nonparametric unseen species model using Euler transformation. TCRdb redid the processing of the public reads, applying fastp at Q25 and MiXCR, and retained in-frame beta chains. Identical CDR3 protein sequences are pooled into one entry, listed with their most common genes and DNA. The V and J calls shown here were made by TCRdb, not taken from the authors' results. This sample gives 1.5 million to 2 million distinct CDR3 sequences in total; about 28% of them show up just once. Less than 9.5% of the sample comes from the top ten.

Donors were a few dozen systemically healthy Caucasian individuals from Russia aged roughly 6 to 95 years. Each donor gave 8 to 10 milliliters of peripheral blood, drawn into EDTA-treated Vacutainer tubes. PBMCs were isolated by Ficoll-Paque density-gradient centrifugation, with at least 6 million obtained per sample. Total RNA, at least 6 micrograms per sample, was extracted from PBMCs with Trizol reagent. For every donor, flow cytometry on a PBMC aliquot measured the percentage of naive CD45RAhigh/CD27high T cells. In this sample, this clonotype turned up many times. The target of this receptor is not known. No much larger clone exists at a distance of one base, and base qualities are not known.

Input material: blood. The rearrangement combines TRBV3-1 with TRBJ2-1; the D segment could be TRBD2, given 5 matching bases. The sequence derives from a woman aged 25 to 39 in good health. The nucleotide sequence reads TGTGCCAGTCAGAGAGGGTACTTGGATGAGCAGTTCTTC. Translation gives CASQRGYLDEQFF.